This TCR beta chain was identified in a study of Ad26.COV2.S vaccination and SARS-CoV-2 variants. The treatment: around 19 received Ad26.COV2.S at low or high dose, single or two shots; about 5 received placebo; per-sample allocation not given. Sampling happened 63 days after the first vaccine or placebo injection. Vaccine was an Ad26 vector expressing Wuhan-strain SARS-CoV-2 spike. Study findings and constraints: Reported post-vaccination CD8+ and CD4+ T cell responses to spike showed substantial breadth. Participants in the vaccine arm had higher spike-specific TCR breadth; placebo recipients had lower.

This CDR3 has 14 amino acids. Germline lookup yields CDR1 SGDLS and CDR2 YYNGEE. The V end lost 4 bases, the J end lost 2 bases, and 13 bases lay between the germline ends. This clone was detected a few times. The antigen is not known. Some clones are missing from TCRdb's copy, which holds only in-frame ones; the method was immunoSEQ multiplex PCR. This sample has 450,000 to 550,000 clones, with 70% to 90% found just once. The rearrangement links TRBV9 to TRBJ2-7; D remains ambiguous. The specimen comprised peripheral blood, sampled in a trial of Ad26.COV2.S vaccine versus placebo. The receptor was derived from a person between 18 and 59 years old who received the Ad26.COV2.S COVID-19 vaccine or a placebo. The CDR3 region is CASSTSVTTYEQYF. The CDR3 bases are TGTGCCAGCAGCACCTCGGTCACAACCTACGAGCAGTACTTC.